The 22 T cell receptor beta chains below were found in one sample sequenced in a study of CD8+CD57+ T cells in acquired aplastic anemia. Previously, flow cytometry had revealed CD8+CD57+ cell expansion in the patients chosen for sequencing. Investigators profiled TCR beta VDJ and CDR3 from genomic DNA template. TCRdb passed the reads through MiXCR, listing each CDR3 protein once. Of approximately 98,000 distinct CDR3 sequences in the sample, about 63% were seen once. The source material was sorted CD4+, CD8+, or CD8+CD57+ T cells (not recorded which) from PBMCs. The receptor source for this set is a human donor with aplastic anemia.

The chain links TRBV20-1 to TRBJ1-6; 7 bases fit TRBD1. Germline assignment: CDR1 DFQATT and CDR2 SNEGSKA (reference sequence). The CDR3 loop spans 15 amino acids. Losses at the gene ends were 3 bases for V and 7 bases for J; bases not matched to a gene: 9. CDR3 in amino acids: CSASQTGLGNSPLHF. The CDR3, as DNA: TGCAGTGCTAGCCAGACAGGGCTGGGCAATTCACCCCTCCACTTT.

On this clonotype itself: At one end, the junction sequence differs from germline, possibly due to a read error. This sequence joins TRBV19 and TRBJ2-6; 7 bases fit TRBD2. This CDR3 comprises 17 residues. Germline V gene data show CDR1 as LNHDA and CDR2 as SQIVND (reference sequence). The CDR3 DNA is TGCGCCAGTAACTCAGGGAGGGACTCCTCTGGGGCCAACGTCCTGACTTTC. Translating it yields CASNSGRDSSGANVLTF.

The chain joins TRBV6-1 to TRBJ2-3, with 9 bases that match TRBD2. The CDR3 has 15 amino acids. V gave up 8 bases and J gave up 4 bases; unmatched junction bases: 10. The germline V gene encodes CDR1 MNHNS and CDR2 SASEGT. The CDR3 DNA sequence: TGTGCCAGCCTGGAGAGCGGGGGGACCTCAGATACGCAGTATTTT. Amino acids: CASLESGGTSDTQYF.

This clonotype was detected many times. V gene TRBV19 combines with J gene TRBJ1-1; D is perhaps TRBD1 (5 bases). Trimming took off 6 bases at V and 6 bases at J, with 20 bases between the two ends. Germline loops: CDR1 LNHDA, CDR2 SQIVND (reference sequence). There are 15 residues in the CDR3. The chain's CDR3 is CASSNRGVRFAEAFF. The DNA for the CDR3 is TGTGCCAGTAGCAATAGAGGGGTTAGGTTCGCTGAAGCTTTCTTT.

This chain connects TRBV20-1 to TRBJ2-7; 8 nucleotides align to TRBD1. The CDR3 consists of 15 residues. Germline assignment: CDR1 DFQATT and CDR2 SNEGSKA (reference sequence). The junction had 15 bases not matched to a gene; V was cut back by 6 bases and J by 5 bases. The CDR3 protein is CSAEFRGRVVDEQYF. CDR3 in DNA: TGCAGTGCCGAGTTCAGGGGGCGTGTCGTCGACGAGCAGTACTTC.

V is TRBV19 and J is TRBJ2-1; unclear D gene. The CDR3 extends over 14 amino acids. The V gene lost 1 base and the J gene lost 1 base, with 5 bases spanning the gap. Germline V gene sequence: CDR1 LNHDA, CDR2 SQIVND (reference sequence). The CDR3 DNA reads as TGTGCCAGTAGTATAGTTGCATCCTACAATGAGCAGTTCTTC. The encoded protein is CASSIVASYNEQFF.

The chain employs TRBV2 and TRBJ1-2, with D perhaps matching TRBD1 (5 bases). The CDR3 consists of 14 residues. Trimming took 7 bases from V and 8 from J, leaving 20 bases between them. From germline, CDR1 is SNHLY and CDR2 FYNNEI. The CDR3 sequence is CASTLARAGLGYTF. The CDR3 DNA follows: TGTGCCAGCACCCTAGCGCGTGCAGGGTTGGGCTACACCTTC.

The rearrangement links TRBV10-3 to TRBJ2-3, with a possible D match to TRBD2 (5 bases). V dropped 3 bases and J dropped 8 bases, with 21 bases sitting between them. The CDR3 covers 16 residues. CDR1 and CDR2 from the germline V gene are ENHRY and SYGVKD. The DNA of the CDR3 is TGTGCCATCAGTGAATCCTCGGGGTCGCGGCTGGGTACGCAGTATTTT. It is translated as CAISESSGSRLGTQYF.

This clonotype came up a few times. The chain has TRBV14 and TRBJ2-7, with 7 nucleotides matching TRBD1. The germline V gene encodes CDR1 SGHDN and CDR2 FVKESK. There are 17 residues in the CDR3. Trimming at V came to 0 bases and at J to 2 bases, leaving 10 bases not matched to a gene. The chain's CDR3 is CASSQDRKGGPPYEQYF. The CDR3 DNA reads TGTGCCAGCAGCCAAGATAGGAAAGGGGGCCCCCCCTACGAGCAGTACTTC.

V usage is TRBV11-2 and J usage is TRBJ2-1; 7 bases agree with TRBD2. The CDR3 extends over 14 amino acids. The V and J ends lost 4 bases and 10 bases, in that order; junction bases with no gene match: 10. Per germline, CDR1 SGHAT and CDR2 FQNNGV. The CDR3 DNA follows: TGTGCCAGCAGCTCGGGACTACCTCGGGGAGAGCAGTTCTTC. Amino acids: CASSSGLPRGEQFF. The whole variable domain, filled in from reference TRBV11-2 and TRBJ2-1, reads EAGVAQSPRYKIIEKRQSVAFWCNPISGHATLYWYQQILGQGPKLLIQFQNNGVVDDSQLPKDRFSAERLKGVDSTLKIQPAKLEDSAVYLCASSSGLPRGEQFFGPGTRLTVL.

This chain links TRBV15 with TRBJ2-3; D may be TRBD2 (5 bases). This CDR3 is 14 amino acids long. Germline CDR1 and CDR2: LNHNV and YYDKDF (reference sequence). Trimming cost V 0 bases and J 6 bases, with 10 bases left between them. For the CDR3, the DNA is TGTGCCACCAGCAGAGAAGCTAGCTCCGATACGCAGTATTTT. It encodes CATSREASSDTQYF.

Only a few counts were recorded for this clonotype. This CDR3 reads CASRPGYNQPQHF. The CDR3 DNA reads TGTGCCAGCAGACCGGGGTACAATCAGCCCCAGCATTTT. The chain recombines TRBV2 with TRBJ1-5; the D is unclear. Trimming pared 6 bases from V and 3 bases from J, leaving 9 bases between. This CDR3 comprises 13 residues. Per the germline V gene, CDR1 is SNHLY and CDR2 is FYNNEI. Drawing the rest from reference TRBV2 and TRBJ1-5, the complete variable domain is EPEVTQTPSHQVTQMGQEVILRCVPISNHLYFYWYRQILGQKVEFLVSFYNNEISEKSEIFDDQFSVERPDGSNFTLKIRSTKLEDSAMYFCASRPGYNQPQHFGDGTRLSIL.

This clonotype was counted between two and nine times. The CDR3 DNA reads as TGTGCCACCAGCAGAGATCATGGGAAGGGGATCACAGATACGCAGTATTTT. Translating it yields CATSRDHGKGITDTQYF. The V call is TRBV15, the J call TRBJ2-3; possibly TRBD1 for D (5 bases). CDR1 LNHNV and CDR2 YYDKDF come from the germline V gene (reference sequence). The CDR3 covers 17 residues. Trimming pared 0 bases from V and 2 bases from J, leaving 15 bases between.

The chain combines TRBV6-1 with TRBJ1-5; 8 bases are a match to TRBD1. Germline V gives CDR1 MNHNS, CDR2 SASEGT. After removal of 6 bases from V and 6 bases from J, the junction contained 4 bases not matched to a gene. The CDR3 sequence is 13 residues long. The CDR3: CASRDREIQPQHF. CDR3 sequence (DNA): TGTGCCAGCAGGGACAGGGAAATTCAGCCCCAGCATTTT.

This clonotype was found many times. The CDR3 nucleotides read TGTGCCAGCAGCCGTGGGACAGGGACCTACAATGAGCAGTTCTTC. Protein product: CASSRGTGTYNEQFF. The V gene is TRBV7-9, the J gene TRBJ2-1; 9 bases agree with TRBD1. The germline V gene has CDR1 SEHNR and CDR2 FQNEAQ (reference sequence). Losses at the gene ends were 5 bases for V and 2 bases for J; bases not matched to a gene: 4. There are 15 residues in the CDR3. Looking up the rest from reference TRBV7-9 and TRBJ2-1 gives the full variable domain: DTGVSQNPRHKITKRGQNVTFRCDPISEHNRLYWYRQTLGQGPEFLTYFQNEAQLEKSRLLSDRFSAERPKGSFSTLEIQRTEQGDSAMYLCASSRGTGTYNEQFFGPGTRLTVL.

This clonotype was picked up one time. CDR3 residues: CATSGGTGTGSYEQYF. CDR3 DNA: TGTGCCACCAGCGGGGGGACCGGGACTGGGTCCTACGAGCAGTACTTC. The chain has TRBV15 and TRBJ2-7; D is possibly TRBD2 (6 bases). The length of the CDR3 is 16 residues. V was pared by 5 bases and J by 1 base, with 18 bases between. The germline CDR1 and CDR2 sequences are LNHNV and YYDKDF (reference sequence).

This clonotype was found a few times. The rearrangement links TRBV25-1 to TRBJ2-3, with 12 bases matching TRBD2. CDR3 length: 16 residues. The ends lost 3 bases at V and 2 bases at J; junction bases unmatched: 3. Per germline, CDR1 MGHDK and CDR2 SYGVNS. CDR3 residues: CASSDGLAGSTDTQYF. CDR3 DNA sequence: TGTGCCAGCAGTGATGGACTAGCGGGATCCACAGATACGCAGTATTTT.

V and J are TRBV29-1 and TRBJ2-2, with unresolved D. The germline gives CDR1 SQVTM, CDR2 ANQGSEA. V was shortened by 2 bases and J by 1 base, with 8 bases between the two germline ends. The CDR3 is 14 amino acids. The CDR3 spells CSVERTENTGELFF. The CDR3 DNA follows: TGCAGCGTTGAACGTACAGAGAACACCGGGGAGCTGTTTTTT.

This chain's CDR3 is CSALRGLNTEAFF. CDR3 in DNA: TGCAGTGCGCTCCGGGGATTGAACACTGAAGCTTTCTTT. The chain employs TRBV20-1 and TRBJ1-1; no reliable D call. Trimming took off 6 bases at V and 0 bases at J, with 11 bases between the two ends. This CDR3 spans 13 amino acids. Germline CDR1 DFQATT, CDR2 SNEGSKA (reference sequence).

The rearrangement links TRBV2 to TRBJ1-5; no clear D. The CDR3 spans 13 residues. V dropped 5 bases and J dropped 7 bases, with 12 bases sitting between them. Germline values: CDR1 SNHLY, CDR2 FYNNEI. The CDR3: CASSPGLWQPQHF. CDR3 coding DNA: TGTGCCAGCAGTCCCGGTCTTTGGCAGCCCCAGCATTTT.

The V call is TRBV4-2, the J call TRBJ2-3; possible D gene TRBD2, 5 bases. The CDR3 is 15 amino acids. Germline CDR1 is LGHNA and CDR2 is YNFKEQ. Trimming pared 3 bases from V and 0 bases from J, leaving 10 bases between. The CDR3 nucleotides read TGTGCCAGCAGCCACCAGCGGACTAGCACAGATACGCAGTATTTT. It codes for CASSHQRTSTDTQYF.

The chain carries TRBV12-3 or TRBV12-4 and TRBJ1-1, with a tentative D call TRBD1 (6 bases). The CDR3 is 14 amino acids. Trimming took off 5 bases at V and 6 bases at J, with 16 bases between the two ends. The CDR3 loop reads CASSKTGLYPEAFF. CDR3 DNA: TGTGCCAGCAGTAAGACAGGCTTGTACCCTGAAGCTTTCTTT.